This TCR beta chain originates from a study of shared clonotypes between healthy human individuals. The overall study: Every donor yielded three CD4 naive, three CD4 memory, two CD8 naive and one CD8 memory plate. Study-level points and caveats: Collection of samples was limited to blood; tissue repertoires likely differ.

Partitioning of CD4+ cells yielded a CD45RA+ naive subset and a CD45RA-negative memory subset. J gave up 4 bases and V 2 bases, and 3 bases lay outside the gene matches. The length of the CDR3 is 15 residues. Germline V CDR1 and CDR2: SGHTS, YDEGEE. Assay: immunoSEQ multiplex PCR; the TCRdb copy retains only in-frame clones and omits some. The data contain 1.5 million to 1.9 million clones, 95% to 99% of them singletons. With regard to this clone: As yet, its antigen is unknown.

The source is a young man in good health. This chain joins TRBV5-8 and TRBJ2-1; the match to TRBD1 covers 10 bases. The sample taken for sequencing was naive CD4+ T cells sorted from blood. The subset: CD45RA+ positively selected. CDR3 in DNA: TGTGCCAGCAGCTTACCGGGACAGGGGTACAATGAGCAGTTCTTC. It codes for CASSLPGQGYNEQFF.